Included here is one T cell receptor (beta chain) sequence, with context. The target antigen is unknown. These data come from a study of OX40 agonist ivuxolimab in advanced cancers. Study-level information: At under 85% male, the cohort had a mean age of about 55 years, ranging from roughly 20 to 90. Findings and caveats of the study: Normalized T-cell clonal expansion was also low in a subset of nonresponders.

Clones were read by immunoSEQ multiplex PCR, and TCRdb kept only the in-frame ones, dropping some. Counted here are some 80,000 clones, roughly 86% occurring once; the ten biggest clones make up 6.9%. The TCR sequence derives from an adult with an advanced solid tumor such as melanoma, head and neck, liver or kidney cancer. Material: CD4+ or CD8+ T cells sorted from blood, obtained in a trial of the OX40 agonist ivuxolimab.

CDR3 sequence (DNA): TGCGCCAGCAGCTTGGAGGGCAGGAACACTGAAGCTTTCTTT. Its protein is CASSLEGRNTEAFF. The chain links TRBV5-1 to TRBJ1-1; D is unresolved. The CDR3 is 14 residues long. V gave up 0 bases and J gave up 1 base, with 7 bases separating them. Germline values: CDR1 SGHRS, CDR2 YFSETQ.